This T cell receptor (beta chain) derives from a study of cytomegalovirus exposure and HLA in healthy donors. It was with 60 Vbeta and 13 Jbeta primers that the PCR ran. Clones were read by immunoSEQ multiplex PCR, and TCRdb kept only the in-frame ones, dropping some. Of under 150,000 clones listed, roughly four fifths are singletons. Trimming cost V 1 base and J 4 bases, with 8 bases left between them. CDR1 is GTSNPN, CDR2 SVGIG, per germline (reference sequence). This CDR3 is built from 12 residues. The source of this sequence is a woman aged 45 to 65 in good health and CMV-seropositive. Input material: PBMCs. This chain connects TRBV30 to TRBJ2-7; D is unresolved. In DNA, the CDR3 is TGTGCCTGGAGTGCCCCTTTTTACGAGCAGTACTTC. Its translation is CAWSAPFYEQYF.